The source of this T cell receptor beta chain is a study of lymphopenia after photon versus proton radiotherapy. Comment on this clone: Its antigen is as yet unknown.

Trimming took off 0 bases at V and 6 bases at J, with 9 bases between the two ends. This CDR3 is built from 13 residues. CDR1 is GTSNPN and CDR2 is SVGIG in the germline V gene (reference sequence). Some clones are missing from TCRdb's copy, which holds only in-frame ones; the method was immunoSEQ multiplex PCR. The sample includes roughly 40,000 clones, around 83% of them seen just once. Study conclusions and caveats: Post-nadir diversity loss with photons came from oligoclonal expansion, particularly CD8+ Temra cells.

V usage is TRBV30 and J usage is TRBJ2-1, with D unresolved. The sample consisted of peripheral blood, taken from a patient treated with proton-based radiotherapy. The sequence was collected from a woman in her 70s with pancreatic cancer. CDR3 amino acids: CAWSVRISNEQFF. The CDR3 nucleotides read TGTGCCTGGAGTGTGAGGATAAGCAATGAGCAGTTCTTC.